This T cell receptor beta chain was sequenced in a study of technical replicates of blood from several donors (dated by TCRdb to about 2017). Library preparation used the immunoSEQ multiplex PCR assay. TCRdb mirrors the immuneACCESS table, restricted to in-frame sequences. Some clones are absent from its copies; in checked studies, under half trace to an unresolved V gene, and the reason for the others is unknown. Recorded for this sample are 95,000 to 100,000 clones; under 96% of them occurred a single time. The ten largest clones take up around 0.2% of the sample. Worth noting for this clone: The antigen it binds to is not known. Germline is not matched at one junction end, which may reflect a read error.

The CDR3 spans 13 residues, from the cysteine through the phenylalanine. Only CDR3 DNA remains: 39 bases, in frame from the first base. The germline V gene sets CDR1 to SGHAT and CDR2 to FQNNGV. Sequencing was done on a sample of T cells isolated from PBMCs. In this chain, TRBV11-2 is recombined with TRBJ2-6; 8 bases in between match TRBD1. This clonotype originated in a human donor in good health. The base sequence is TGTGCCAGCAGCACAACAGGGGGCAACGTCCTGACTTTC. Translation gives CASSTTGGNVLTF.